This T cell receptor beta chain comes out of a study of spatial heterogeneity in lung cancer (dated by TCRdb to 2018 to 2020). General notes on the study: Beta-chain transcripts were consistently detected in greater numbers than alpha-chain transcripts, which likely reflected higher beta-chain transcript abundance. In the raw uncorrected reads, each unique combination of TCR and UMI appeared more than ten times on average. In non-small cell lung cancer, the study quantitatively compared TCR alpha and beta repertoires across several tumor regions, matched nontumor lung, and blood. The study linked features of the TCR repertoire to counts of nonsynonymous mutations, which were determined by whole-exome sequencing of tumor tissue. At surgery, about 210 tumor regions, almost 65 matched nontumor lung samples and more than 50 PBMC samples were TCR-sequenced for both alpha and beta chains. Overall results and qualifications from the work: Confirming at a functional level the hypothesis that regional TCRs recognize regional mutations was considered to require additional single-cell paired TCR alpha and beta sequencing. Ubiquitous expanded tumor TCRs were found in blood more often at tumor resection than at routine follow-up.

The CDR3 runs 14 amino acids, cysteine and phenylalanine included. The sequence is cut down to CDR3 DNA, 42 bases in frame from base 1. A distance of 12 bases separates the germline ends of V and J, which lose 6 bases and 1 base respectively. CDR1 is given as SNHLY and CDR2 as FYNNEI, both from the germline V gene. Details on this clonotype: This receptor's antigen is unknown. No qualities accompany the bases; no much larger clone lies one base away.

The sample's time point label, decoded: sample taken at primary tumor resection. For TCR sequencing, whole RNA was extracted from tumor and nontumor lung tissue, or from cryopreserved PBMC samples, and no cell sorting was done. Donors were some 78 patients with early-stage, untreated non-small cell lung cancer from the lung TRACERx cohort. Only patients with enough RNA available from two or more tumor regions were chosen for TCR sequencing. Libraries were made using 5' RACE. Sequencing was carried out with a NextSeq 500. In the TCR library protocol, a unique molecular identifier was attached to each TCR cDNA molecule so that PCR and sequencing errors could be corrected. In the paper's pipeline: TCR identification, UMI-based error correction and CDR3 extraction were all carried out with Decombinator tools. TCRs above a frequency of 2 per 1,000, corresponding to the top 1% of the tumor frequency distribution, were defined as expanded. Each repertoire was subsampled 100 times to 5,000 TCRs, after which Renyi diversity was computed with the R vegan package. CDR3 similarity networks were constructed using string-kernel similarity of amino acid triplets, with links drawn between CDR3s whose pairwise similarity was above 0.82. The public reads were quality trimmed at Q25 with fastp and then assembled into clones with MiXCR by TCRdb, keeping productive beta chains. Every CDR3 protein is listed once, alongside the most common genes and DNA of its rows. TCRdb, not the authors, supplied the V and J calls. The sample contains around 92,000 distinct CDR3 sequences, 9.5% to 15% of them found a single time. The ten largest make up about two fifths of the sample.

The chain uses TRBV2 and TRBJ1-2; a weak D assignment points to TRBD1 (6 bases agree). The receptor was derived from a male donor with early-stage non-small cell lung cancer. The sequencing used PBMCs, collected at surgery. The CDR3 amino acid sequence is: CASRTRTVNYGYTF. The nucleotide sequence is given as TGTGCCAGCAGAACTCGGACAGTTAACTATGGCTACACCTTC.